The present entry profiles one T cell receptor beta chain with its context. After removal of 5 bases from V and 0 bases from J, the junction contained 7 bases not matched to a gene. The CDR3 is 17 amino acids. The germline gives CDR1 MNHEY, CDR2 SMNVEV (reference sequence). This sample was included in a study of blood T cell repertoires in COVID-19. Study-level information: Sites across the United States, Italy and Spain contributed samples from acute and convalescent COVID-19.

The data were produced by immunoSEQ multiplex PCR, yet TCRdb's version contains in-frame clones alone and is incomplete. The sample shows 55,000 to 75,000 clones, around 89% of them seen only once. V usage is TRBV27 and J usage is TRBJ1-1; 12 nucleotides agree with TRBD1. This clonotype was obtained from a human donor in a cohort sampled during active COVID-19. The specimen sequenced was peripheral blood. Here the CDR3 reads CASSNPGTGGVNTEAFF. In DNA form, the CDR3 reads TGTGCCAGCAGTAACCCCGGGACAGGGGGCGTGAACACTGAAGCTTTCTTT.